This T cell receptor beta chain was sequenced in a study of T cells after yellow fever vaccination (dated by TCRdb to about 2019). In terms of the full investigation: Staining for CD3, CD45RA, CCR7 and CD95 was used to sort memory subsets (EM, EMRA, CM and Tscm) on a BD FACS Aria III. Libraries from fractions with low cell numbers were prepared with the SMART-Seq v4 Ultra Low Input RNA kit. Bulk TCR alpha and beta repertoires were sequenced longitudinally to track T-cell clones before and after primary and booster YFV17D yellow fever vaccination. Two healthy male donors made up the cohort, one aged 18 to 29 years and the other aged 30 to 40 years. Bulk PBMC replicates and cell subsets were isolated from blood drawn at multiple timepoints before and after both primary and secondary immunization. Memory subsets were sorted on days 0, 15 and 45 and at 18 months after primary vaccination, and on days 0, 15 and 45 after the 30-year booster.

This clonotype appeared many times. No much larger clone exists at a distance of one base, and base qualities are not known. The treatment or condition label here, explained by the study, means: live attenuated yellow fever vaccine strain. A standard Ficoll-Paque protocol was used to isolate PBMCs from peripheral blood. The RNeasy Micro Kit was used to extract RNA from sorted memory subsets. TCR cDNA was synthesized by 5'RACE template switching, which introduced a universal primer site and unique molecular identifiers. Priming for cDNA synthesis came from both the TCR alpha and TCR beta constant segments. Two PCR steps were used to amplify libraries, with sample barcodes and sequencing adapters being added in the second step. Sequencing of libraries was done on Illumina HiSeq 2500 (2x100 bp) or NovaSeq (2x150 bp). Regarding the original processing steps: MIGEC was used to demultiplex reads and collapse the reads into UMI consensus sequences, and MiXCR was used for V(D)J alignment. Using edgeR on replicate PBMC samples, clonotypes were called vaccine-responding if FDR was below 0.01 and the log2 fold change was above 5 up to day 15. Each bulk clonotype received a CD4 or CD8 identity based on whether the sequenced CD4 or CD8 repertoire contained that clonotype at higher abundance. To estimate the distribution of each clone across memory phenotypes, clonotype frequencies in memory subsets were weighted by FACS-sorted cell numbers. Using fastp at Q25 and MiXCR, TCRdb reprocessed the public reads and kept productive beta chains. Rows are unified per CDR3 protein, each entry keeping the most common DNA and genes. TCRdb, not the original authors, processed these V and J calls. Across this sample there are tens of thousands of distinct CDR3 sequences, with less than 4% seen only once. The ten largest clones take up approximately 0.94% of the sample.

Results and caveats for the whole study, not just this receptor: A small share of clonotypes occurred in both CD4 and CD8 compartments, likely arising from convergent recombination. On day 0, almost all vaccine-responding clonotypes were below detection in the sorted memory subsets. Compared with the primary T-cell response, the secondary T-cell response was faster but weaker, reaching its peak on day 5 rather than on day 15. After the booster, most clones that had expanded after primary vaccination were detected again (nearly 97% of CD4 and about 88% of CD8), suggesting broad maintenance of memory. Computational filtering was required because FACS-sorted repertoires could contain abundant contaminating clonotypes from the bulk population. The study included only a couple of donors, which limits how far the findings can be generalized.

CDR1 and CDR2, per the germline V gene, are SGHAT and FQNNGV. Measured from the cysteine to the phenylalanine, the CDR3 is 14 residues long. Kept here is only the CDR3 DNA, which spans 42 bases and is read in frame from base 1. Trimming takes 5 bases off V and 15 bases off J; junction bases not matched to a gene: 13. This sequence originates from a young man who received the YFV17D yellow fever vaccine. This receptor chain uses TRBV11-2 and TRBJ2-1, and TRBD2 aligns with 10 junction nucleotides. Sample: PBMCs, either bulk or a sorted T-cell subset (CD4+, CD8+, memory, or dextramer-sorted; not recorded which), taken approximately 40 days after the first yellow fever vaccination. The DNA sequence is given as TGTGCCAGCAGCCCCGGAGTAGCGGGGGGCCGTCCGTTCTTC. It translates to CASSPGVAGGRPFF.